The 13 T cell receptor beta chains in this list originate from one sample, sequenced in a study of blood T cell repertoires in COVID-19 (dated by TCRdb to between 2020 and 2021). Libraries were made using the immunoSEQ multiplex PCR assay. TCRdb holds this immuneACCESS table with in-frame rearrangements only. Some clones are missing; in checked studies, unresolved V genes explain under half, and the rest has no known cause. The sample includes 140,000 to 150,000 clones, with around 83% observed a single time. 5.8% of the sample goes to the ten largest clones. The sequenced material came from PBMCs or T cells enriched from blood (not recorded which). These receptors were obtained from a woman in her forties or fifties who had been exposed to COVID-19.

The chain combines TRBV2 with TRBJ2-3; 10 bases fit TRBD2. This CDR3 is 13 amino acids long. V lost 8 bases and J lost 4; bases outside the gene matches: 3. CDR1 is SNHLY and CDR2 is FYNNEI in the germline V gene. DNA of the CDR3: TGTGCCAGCGGAGCGGGAGGGGCAGATACGCAGTATTTT. Its protein is CASGAGGADTQYF.

The V call is TRBV18, the J call TRBJ2-1; D unresolved. V was shortened by 3 bases and J by 12 bases, with 12 bases between the two germline ends. CDR3 length equals 12 residues. The germline V gene has CDR1 KGHSH and CDR2 LQKENI. CDR3 sequence reads: CASSPAQYVQFF. CDR3 coding DNA: TGTGCCAGCTCACCTGCACAGTACGTGCAGTTCTTC.

The CDR3 loop reads CASTRPSGEKLFF. CDR3 coding DNA: TGTGCCAGTACCCGGCCCAGCGGTGAAAAACTGTTTTTT. The V and J genes are TRBV19 and TRBJ1-4, with D hard to call. CDR3 length equals 13 residues. V dropped 7 bases and J dropped 7 bases, with 13 bases sitting between them. CDR1 LNHDA and CDR2 SQIVND come from the germline V gene (reference sequence).

This chain joins TRBV5-4 and TRBJ2-1, with TRBD2 matching over 12 bases. The V segment lost 6 bases and the J segment 4 bases; nucleotides outside the gene matches: 5. The CDR3 is made up of 15 amino acids. Germline values: CDR1 SGHNT, CDR2 YYREEE (reference sequence). Here the CDR3 reads CASKSGTSGYNEQFF. In DNA, the CDR3 is TGTGCCAGCAAATCCGGGACTAGCGGGTACAATGAGCAGTTCTTC. The full variable domain, rest sourced from reference TRBV5-4 and TRBJ2-1, is ETGVTQSPTHLIKTRGQQVTLRCSSQSGHNTVSWYQQALGQGPQFIFQYYREEENGRGNFPPRFSGLQFPNYSSELNVNALELDDSALYLCASKSGTSGYNEQFFGPGTRLTVL.

The rearrangement uses TRBV7-9 and TRBJ2-3; TRBD2 matches at 8 bases. Trimming at V came to 3 bases and at J to 2 bases, leaving 4 bases not matched to a gene. Germline V gene sequence: CDR1 SEHNR, CDR2 FQNEAQ (reference sequence). CDR3 length equals 15 residues. This chain's CDR3 is CASSLAGGITDTQYF. CDR3 nucleotides: TGTGCCAGCAGCTTGGCGGGGGGAATCACAGATACGCAGTATTTT.

The V call is TRBV12-1, the J call TRBJ2-6; the table's D call of TRBD1 was not tested on the DNA. TRBV12-1 is deemed a pseudogene. The CDR3 covers 19 residues. CDR3 nucleotides: TGTGCCAGCAGCTGTCCCCACGCAGGGTCAGGGTCTGGGGCCAACGTCCTGACTTTC. It yields the protein CASSCPHAGSGSGANVLTF.

V gene TRBV27 combines with J gene TRBJ1-6, with D tentatively TRBD1 (5 bases). V was pared by 2 bases and J by 11 bases, with 7 bases between. The CDR3 has 12 amino acids. The germline gives CDR1 MNHEY, CDR2 SMNVEV (reference sequence). CDR3 in amino acids: CASSLLGAPLHF. For the CDR3, the DNA is TGTGCCAGCAGTTTACTAGGGGCACCCCTCCACTTT.

In this sample, this clone turned up a few times. The gene calls are TRBV10-3 and TRBJ1-6, with 7 bases that match TRBD1. Trimming at V came to 2 bases and at J to 8 bases, leaving 9 bases not matched to a gene. The CDR3 extends over 16 amino acids. Germline CDR1 and CDR2: ENHRY and SYGVKD. The CDR3 bases are TGTGCCATCAGTGAGCCTACAGGGGTGGGTGATTCACCCCTCCACTTT. Its translation: CAISEPTGVGDSPLHF.

The chain employs TRBV4-3 and TRBJ1-4; D is ambiguous. Germline CDR1 reads LGHNA; CDR2 reads YSLEER. The CDR3 has 14 amino acids. V lost 1 base to trimming and J lost 4 bases, with 7 bases between them. The CDR3 reads CASSQGAFNEKLFF. The CDR3 bases are TGCGCCAGCAGCCAAGGGGCATTTAATGAAAAACTGTTTTTT.

This clone was seen just once. V usage is TRBV5-4 and J usage is TRBJ1-3; the D gene is possibly TRBD1 (5 bases). Germline values: CDR1 SGHNT, CDR2 YYREEE (reference sequence). CDR3 length: 16 residues. The V end lost 0 bases, the J end lost 1 base, and 11 bases lay between the germline ends. The CDR3 sequence is CASSLDPPGSGNTIYF. The CDR3 DNA sequence: TGTGCCAGCAGCTTGGATCCCCCAGGGTCTGGAAACACCATATATTTT.

The chain combines TRBV25-1 with TRBJ2-3; tentative D call: TRBD2 (5 bases). CDR1 is MGHDK and CDR2 is SYGVNS in the germline V gene. This CDR3 contains 13 residues. The V end lost 6 bases, the J end lost 8 bases, and 15 bases lay between the germline ends. This chain's CDR3 is CASREGFAGTQYF. The CDR3, as DNA: TGTGCCAGCAGGGAAGGGTTCGCGGGTACGCAGTATTTT.

The V gene is TRBV5-1, the J gene TRBJ1-3; a weak D match, TRBD1 (6 bases). This CDR3 is 13 amino acids long. With 5 bases removed from V and 4 bases from J, the gap between germline ends came to 10 bases. The germline V gene has CDR1 SGHRS and CDR2 YFSETQ. The CDR3 DNA follows: TGCGCCAGCAGAAAACAGGGAGGAAACACCATATATTTT. Amino acid sequence: CASRKQGGNTIYF.

The chain links TRBV2 to TRBJ1-2, with D unclear. Trimming took 0 bases from V and 5 from J, leaving 7 bases between them. Germline V gene sequence: CDR1 SNHLY, CDR2 FYNNEI. The CDR3 length is 13 residues. CDR3 coding DNA: TGTGCCAGCAGTGAAGCTGTTTCATATGGCTACACCTTC. It specifies CASSEAVSYGYTF.